This entry features one T cell receptor beta chain sequence. The sample belongs to a study of response to subunit inactivated influenza vaccine. The V segment lost 6 bases and the J segment 4 bases; nucleotides outside the gene matches: 7. The CDR3 covers 14 residues. CDR1 SQVTM and CDR2 ANQGSEA come from the germline V gene. TCRdb redid the calling of the RT-PCR reads with MiXCR, one entry per CDR3 protein. Of around 300,000 distinct CDR3 sequences in the sample, about 20% were seen once. V is TRBV29-1 and J is TRBJ2-2; 8 nucleotides line up with TRBD2. The sequencing used PBMCs from blood, collected approximately 20 months after vaccination. This TCR came from a man aged 50 to 75 who received an inactivated influenza vaccine. CDR3 region: CSVMAGGSTGELFF. As DNA, the CDR3 is TGCAGCGTAATGGCGGGGGGTAGCACCGGGGAGCTGTTTTTT.